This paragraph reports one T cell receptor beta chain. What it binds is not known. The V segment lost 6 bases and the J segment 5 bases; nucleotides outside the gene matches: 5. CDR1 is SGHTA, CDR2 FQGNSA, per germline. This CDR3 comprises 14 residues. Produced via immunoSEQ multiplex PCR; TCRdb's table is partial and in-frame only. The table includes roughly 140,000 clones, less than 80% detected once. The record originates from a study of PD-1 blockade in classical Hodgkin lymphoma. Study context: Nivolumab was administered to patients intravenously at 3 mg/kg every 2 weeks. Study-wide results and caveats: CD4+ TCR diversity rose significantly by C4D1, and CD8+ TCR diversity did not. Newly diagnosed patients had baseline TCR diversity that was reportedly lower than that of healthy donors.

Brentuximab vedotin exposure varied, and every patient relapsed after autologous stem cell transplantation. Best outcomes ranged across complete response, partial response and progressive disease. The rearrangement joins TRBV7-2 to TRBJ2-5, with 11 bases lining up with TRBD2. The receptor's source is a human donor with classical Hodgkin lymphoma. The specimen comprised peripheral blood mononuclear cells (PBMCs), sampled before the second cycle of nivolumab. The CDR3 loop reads CASRPTSGSETQYF. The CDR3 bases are TGTGCCAGCAGGCCTACTAGCGGGAGTGAGACCCAGTACTTC.